The clone carrying this T cell receptor (beta chain) was picked up many times. Antigen unknown. This sample was taken from a study of T cells in Graves' hyperthyroidism and ophthalmopathy. Findings and limits, study-wide: Ophthalmopathy was predicted by the model a median of 6.5 months ahead of onset.

V was pared by 6 bases and J by 8 bases, with 18 bases between. This CDR3 is 14 amino acids long. Per germline, CDR1 MDHEN and CDR2 SYDVKM. It was RNA transcripts that yielded the amplified TCR beta CDR3 regions. Primed by the HTBI set, a first-round RT-PCR was run on the TCR CDR3. MiXCR, applied by TCRdb to the multiplex PCR reads, yields one record per CDR3 protein. The sample shows around 690,000 distinct CDR3 sequences, roughly a sixth of them seen only once. What was sequenced was blood. This receptor was identified in a man aged 45-60 years with Graves' hyperthyroidism. The chain has TRBV28 and TRBJ2-3; TRBD1 might be the D (6 bases). The CDR3 DNA reads TGTGCCAGCAGAAAACAGGGCTCACAGATTACGCAGTATTTT. Translating gives CASRKQGSQITQYF. Full variable domain (rest looked up from reference TRBV28 and TRBJ2-3): DVKVTQSSRYLVKRTGEKVFLECVQDMDHENMFWYRQDPGLGLRLIYFSYDVKMKEKGDIPEGYSVSREKKERFSLILESASTNQTSMYLCASRKQGSQITQYFGPGTRLTVL.